The rows below give T cell receptor beta chains drawn from one sample of a study of beta chain features in type 1 diabetes. The table came from immunoSEQ multiplex PCR; TCRdb's copy has only in-frame clones and leaves some out. The top ten hold roughly 1% of the sample, which has around 290,000 clones, 8% seen once. Specimen: central memory CD4+ T cells from blood. These receptor sequences come from a woman between 18 and 30 years old in good health. CDR3s include the opening cysteine and the closing phenylalanine or tryptophan. A D gene is named only where the DNA matches it firmly. For some rows the clone size is stated as once, few or many, or as a class when expanded; others skip it.

>TRBV7-2|14|TRBJ1-1|-|-
CASSLGGFDTEAFF
TGTGCCAGCAGCTTAGGAGGTTTCGACACTGAAGCTTTCTTT
>TRBV7-9|13|TRBJ2-1|many|TRBD1
CASSLAGGDEQFF
TGTGCCAGCAGCTTAGCAGGGGGCGATGAGCAGTTCTTC
>TRBV11-3|16|TRBJ2-3|few|TRBD2
CASSPGGRSSTDTQYF
TGTGCCAGCAGCCCGGGGGGGAGATCCAGCACAGATACGCAGTATTTT
>TRBV7-2|14|TRBJ2-1|few|TRBD2
CASKRTSGRLEQFF
TGTGCCAGCAAACGGACTAGCGGGAGGCTAGAGCAGTTCTTC
>TRBV18|16|TRBJ2-1|-|TRBD2
CASSPRQREVGNEQFF
TGTGCCAGCTCACCACGCCAGCGGGAGGTAGGAAATGAGCAGTTCTTC
>TRBV28|14|TRBJ1-6|once|TRBD1
CASSSLQGSSPLHF
TGTGCCAGCAGTTCCCTACAGGGGTCTTCCCCCCTCCACTTT
>TRBV11-2|14|TRBJ2-3|-|TRBD2
CASSLFAGGDTQYF
TGTGCCAGCAGCTTATTCGCGGGAGGAGATACGCAGTATTTT
>TRBV5-6|16|TRBJ2-3|-|TRBD1
CASSFTGTGYADTQYF
TGTGCCAGCAGCTTTACTGGGACAGGGTACGCAGATACGCAGTATTTT
>TRBV6-5|15|TRBJ1-5|few|TRBD1
CASSYTGQAGQPQHF
TGTGCCAGCAGTTACACAGGACAGGCGGGGCAGCCCCAGCATTTT
>TRBV11-2|15|TRBJ1-4|few|TRBD1
CASSSGGQVYEKLFF
TGTGCCAGCAGCTCCGGGGGACAGGTATACGAAAAACTGTTTTTT
>TRBV11-3|14|TRBJ2-2|-|-
CASSSQGGIGELFF
TGTGCCAGCAGCTCGCAGGGTGGGATCGGGGAGCTGTTTTTT
>TRBV5-6|13|TRBJ2-5|-|-
CASSRGWKETQYF
TGTGCCAGCAGCCGCGGCTGGAAAGAGACCCAGTACTTC
>TRBV7-2|14|TRBJ2-7|few|-
CASSFYGRTYEQYF
TGTGCCAGCAGCTTTTACGGGAGAACCTACGAGCAGTACTTC
>TRBV6-6|15|TRBJ2-6|many|-
CASSYTAGTNNVLTF
TGTGCCAGCAGTTACACGGCCGGGACAAACAACGTCCTGACTTTC
>TRBV18|13|TRBJ2-1|-|-
CASSPRGDNEQFF
TGTGCCAGCTCACCAAGGGGCGACAATGAGCAGTTCTTC
>TRBV4-1|15|TRBJ1-5|many|-
CASSLSTQGNQPQHF
TGCGCCAGCAGCCTCAGTACCCAAGGGAATCAGCCCCAGCATTTT
>TRBV7-2|15|TRBJ2-5|-|TRBD2
CASSLARGGSETQYF
TGTGCCAGCAGCTTAGCGCGGGGGGGGTCGGAGACCCAGTACTTC
>TRBV29-1|11|TRBJ2-7|once|TRBD2
CSTSGRGEQYF
TGCAGCACCAGCGGGAGGGGCGAGCAGTACTTC
>TRBV5-4|14|TRBJ2-3|-|-
CASSLSGDRDTQYF
TGTGCCAGCAGCTTGTCCGGAGATCGTGATACGCAGTATTTT
>TRBV12-5|14|TRBJ2-1|-|TRBD2
CASGKTSGWDEQFF
TGTGCTAGTGGTAAGACTAGCGGGTGGGATGAGCAGTTCTTC
>TRBV19|12|TRBJ1-5|-|-
CASKRVSQPQHF
TGTGCCAGTAAAAGGGTTAGTCAGCCCCAGCATTTT
>TRBV20-1|10|TRBJ2-3|-|-
CSARRDTQYF
TGCAGTGCTAGACGGGATACGCAGTATTTT
>TRBV15|13|TRBJ1-4|few|-
CATSRRANEKLFF
TGTGCCACCAGCAGAAGGGCTAATGAAAAACTGTTTTTT
>TRBV7-2|14|TRBJ1-1|few|-
CASSGSTGNTEAFF
TGTGCCAGCAGTGGATCAACAGGGAACACTGAAGCTTTCTTT
>TRBV7-9|13|TRBJ2-1|few|-
CASSLNGDNEQFF
TGTGCCAGCAGTCTTAACGGGGACAATGAGCAGTTCTTC
>TRBV28|14|TRBJ2-5|many|TRBD2
CASSSPGGGETQYF
TGTGCCAGCAGTTCCCCGGGGGGAGGGGAGACCCAGTACTTC
>TRBV28|17|TRBJ2-5|-|-
CASSPYPITSLQETQYF
TGTGCCAGCAGTCCATACCCCATAACTAGCCTCCAAGAGACCCAGTACTTC
>TRBV9|13|TRBJ2-3|many|-
CASQNGGTDTQYF
TGTGCCAGCCAAAACGGAGGCACGGATACGCAGTATTTT
>TRBV5-6|14|TRBJ2-7|-|-
CASSFGGEESEQYF
TGTGCCAGCAGCTTTGGTGGGGAGGAAAGCGAGCAGTACTTC
>TRBV5-4|15|TRBJ2-7|many|-
CASSRNSGYSYEQYF
TGTGCCAGCAGCCGAAATAGCGGCTACTCCTACGAGCAGTACTTC
>TRBV5-1|12|TRBJ1-2|-|-
CASSYSDYGYTF
TGCGCCAGCAGCTACTCGGACTATGGCTACACCTTC
>TRBV5-1|12|TRBJ2-1|few|-
CASSVESYEQFF
TGCGCCAGCAGCGTTGAGTCCTATGAGCAGTTCTTC
>TRBV7-2|16|TRBJ2-1|few|TRBD2
CASSPIGGRIFDEQFF
TGTGCCAGCAGCCCTATTGGCGGGAGAATATTCGATGAGCAGTTCTTC
>TRBV29-1|13|TRBJ2-5|many|TRBD1
CSARQGAGETQYF
TGCAGCGCCAGACAGGGGGCTGGGGAGACCCAGTACTTC
>TRBV30|13|TRBJ1-3|few|-
CAWKKRGGNTIYF
TGTGCCTGGAAGAAAAGGGGTGGAAACACCATATATTTT
>TRBV7-8|15|TRBJ1-4|-|TRBD1
CASSHDRATNEKLFF
TGTGCCAGCAGCCATGACAGGGCAACTAATGAAAAACTGTTTTTT
>TRBV29-1|13|TRBJ2-3|-|TRBD2
CSVSGGSTDTQYF
TGCAGCGTCAGCGGGGGTAGCACAGATACGCAGTATTTT
>TRBV6-4|15|TRBJ2-1|-|TRBD1
CASSSRQGSYNEQFF
TGTGCCAGCAGTTCGAGACAGGGTTCCTACAATGAGCAGTTCTTC
>TRBV28|12|TRBJ1-1|-|-
CASNLAGAEAFF
TGTGCCAGCAACCTCGCCGGAGCTGAAGCTTTCTTT
>TRBV20-1|11|TRBJ1-5|-|-
CSSGNGGAQHF
TGCAGCTCTGGAAACGGGGGGGCCCAGCATTTT
>TRBV28|15|TRBJ2-6|-|-
CASRYMSSGANVLTF
TGTGCCAGCAGGTACATGAGCTCTGGGGCCAACGTCCTGACTTTC
>TRBV5-1|11|TRBJ1-4|few|-
CASSRGEKLFF
TGCGCCAGCAGCCGGGGAGAAAAACTGTTTTTT
>TRBV7-2|17|TRBJ2-1|few|TRBD2
CASSLLPSGAVFNEQFF
TGTGCCAGCAGCTTACTACCTAGCGGAGCGGTTTTCAATGAGCAGTTCTTC
>TRBV9|13|TRBJ1-6|few|-
CASSVHRDSPLHF
TGTGCCAGCAGCGTTCATCGGGATTCACCCCTCCACTTT
>TRBV6-1|14|TRBJ2-1|few|TRBD2
CASSGTSAGGEQFF
TGTGCCAGCAGTGGAACCTCCGCGGGAGGTGAGCAGTTCTTC
>TRBV18|15|TRBJ1-1|-|TRBD1
CASSPTGQGSTEAFF
TGTGCCAGCTCACCCACTGGACAGGGATCCACTGAAGCTTTCTTT
>TRBV7-9|16|TRBJ2-3|many|TRBD2
CASSPGTSGSTDTQYF
TGTGCCAGCAGCCCGGGGACTAGCGGATCGACAGATACGCAGTATTTT
>TRBV6-6|13|TRBJ2-3|many|-
CASRWVGADTQYF
TGTGCCAGCCGATGGGTGGGAGCAGATACGCAGTATTTT
>TRBV2|14|TRBJ1-5|-|-
CASSEGFSNQPQHF
TGTGCCAGCAGTGAGGGCTTTAGCAATCAGCCCCAGCATTTT